This T cell receptor beta chain was found in a study of T cell responses to AZD1222 COVID-19 vaccine. Study-wide points: Among vaccine-associated CD4 TCRs, coverage spanned spike, with dominance at 160-218 and 743-854. Nearly half of spike-specific TCRs reportedly target variant regions that are unmutated in the B.1.351 and B.1.1.7 variants.

A note on this clone: The target antigen is unknown.

Germline values: CDR1 SGHRS, CDR2 YFSETQ. The CDR3 contains 16 residues. After removal of 0 bases from V and 2 bases from J, the junction contained 5 bases not matched to a gene. Sequenced by immunoSEQ multiplex PCR; TCRdb stores in-frame clones only, minus some. The sample lists some 170,000 clones, 91% seen once, with over 1.5% in the top ten. This chain links TRBV5-1 with TRBJ2-3; the match to TRBD2 covers 8 bases. Sequenced here: peripheral blood, sampled 28 days after the second AZD1222 dose. The source of this sequence is an adult who received the AZD1222 COVID-19 vaccine. CDR3 coding DNA: TGCGCCAGCAGCTTGGTCCCAGCGGGGGTCACAGATACGCAGTATTTT. Encoded protein: CASSLVPAGVTDTQYF.